This entry features one TCR beta chain sequence. The germline V gene encodes CDR1 MNHEY and CDR2 SVGAGI. The CDR3 has 15 amino acids. V lost 11 bases, J lost 0 bases, and 12 bases stayed unmatched. The data were taken from a study of blood T cell repertoires in COVID-19. Whole-study context: The cDNA or gDNA used as material had been derived from T cells, B-cell-depleted T cells, or PBMCs.

How the authors handled the data: The assay estimated nucleated cells by amplifying reference gene primers. Profiled with immunoSEQ multiplex PCR; TCRdb holds only in-frame clones, not every one. Clone size and V and J calls were adopted from that table, with D and trimming inferred from the DNA. The sample yields hundreds of thousands of clones, approximately 90% seen once. The sequence derives from a woman aged 25 to 39 with active or convalescent COVID-19. The source material was peripheral blood. The chain is built from TRBV6-5 and TRBJ1-1; TRBD1 matches 7 bases. Here the CDR3 DNA reads TGTGCCGTAACAAGGGCAGGGGGTATGAACACTGAAGCTTTCTTT. The encoded protein is CAVTRAGGMNTEAFF.